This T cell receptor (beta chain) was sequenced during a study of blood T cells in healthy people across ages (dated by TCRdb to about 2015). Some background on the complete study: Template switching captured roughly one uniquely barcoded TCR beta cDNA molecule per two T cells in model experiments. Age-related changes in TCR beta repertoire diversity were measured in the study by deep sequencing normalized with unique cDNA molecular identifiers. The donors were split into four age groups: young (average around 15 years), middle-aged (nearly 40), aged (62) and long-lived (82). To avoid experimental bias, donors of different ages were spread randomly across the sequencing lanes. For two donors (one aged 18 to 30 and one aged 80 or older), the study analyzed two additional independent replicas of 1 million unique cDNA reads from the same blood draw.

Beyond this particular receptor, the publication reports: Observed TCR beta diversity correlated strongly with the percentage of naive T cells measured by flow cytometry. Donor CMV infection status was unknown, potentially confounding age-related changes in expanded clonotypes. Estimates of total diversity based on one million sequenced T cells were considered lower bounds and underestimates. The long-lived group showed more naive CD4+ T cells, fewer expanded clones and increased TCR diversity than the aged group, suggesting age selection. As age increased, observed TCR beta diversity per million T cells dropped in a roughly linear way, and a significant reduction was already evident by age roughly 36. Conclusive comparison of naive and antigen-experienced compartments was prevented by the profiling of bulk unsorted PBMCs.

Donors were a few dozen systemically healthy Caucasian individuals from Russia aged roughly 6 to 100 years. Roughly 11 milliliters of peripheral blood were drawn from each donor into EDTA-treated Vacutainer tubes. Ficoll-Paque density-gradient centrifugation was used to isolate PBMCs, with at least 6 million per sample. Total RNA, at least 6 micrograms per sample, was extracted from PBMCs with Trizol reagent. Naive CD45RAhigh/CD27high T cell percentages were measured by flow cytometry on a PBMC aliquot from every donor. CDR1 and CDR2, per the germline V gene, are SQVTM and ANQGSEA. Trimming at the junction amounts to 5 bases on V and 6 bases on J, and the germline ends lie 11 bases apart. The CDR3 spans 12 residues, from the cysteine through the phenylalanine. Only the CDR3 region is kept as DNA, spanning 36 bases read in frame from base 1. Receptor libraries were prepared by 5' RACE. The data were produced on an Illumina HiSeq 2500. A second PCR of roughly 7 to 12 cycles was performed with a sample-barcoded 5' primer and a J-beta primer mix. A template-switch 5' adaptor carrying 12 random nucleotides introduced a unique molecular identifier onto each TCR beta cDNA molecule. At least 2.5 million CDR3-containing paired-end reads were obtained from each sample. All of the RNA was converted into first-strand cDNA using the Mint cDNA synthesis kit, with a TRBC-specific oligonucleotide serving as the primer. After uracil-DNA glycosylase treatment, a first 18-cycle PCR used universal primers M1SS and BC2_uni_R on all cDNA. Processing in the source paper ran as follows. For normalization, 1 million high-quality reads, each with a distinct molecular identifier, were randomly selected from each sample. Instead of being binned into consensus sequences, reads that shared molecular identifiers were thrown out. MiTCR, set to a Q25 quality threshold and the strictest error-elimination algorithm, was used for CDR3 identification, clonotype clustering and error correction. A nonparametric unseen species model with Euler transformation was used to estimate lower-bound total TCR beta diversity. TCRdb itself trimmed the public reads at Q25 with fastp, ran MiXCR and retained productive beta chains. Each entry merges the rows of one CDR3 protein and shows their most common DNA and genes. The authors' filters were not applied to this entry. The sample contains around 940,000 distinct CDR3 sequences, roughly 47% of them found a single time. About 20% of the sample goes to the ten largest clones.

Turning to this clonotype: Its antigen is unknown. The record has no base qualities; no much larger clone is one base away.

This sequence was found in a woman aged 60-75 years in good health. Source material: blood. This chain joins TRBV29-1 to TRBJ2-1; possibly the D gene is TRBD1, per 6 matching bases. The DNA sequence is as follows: TGCAGCGTTTCTAGGGGGATCAATGAGCAGTTCTTC. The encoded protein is CSVSRGINEQFF.